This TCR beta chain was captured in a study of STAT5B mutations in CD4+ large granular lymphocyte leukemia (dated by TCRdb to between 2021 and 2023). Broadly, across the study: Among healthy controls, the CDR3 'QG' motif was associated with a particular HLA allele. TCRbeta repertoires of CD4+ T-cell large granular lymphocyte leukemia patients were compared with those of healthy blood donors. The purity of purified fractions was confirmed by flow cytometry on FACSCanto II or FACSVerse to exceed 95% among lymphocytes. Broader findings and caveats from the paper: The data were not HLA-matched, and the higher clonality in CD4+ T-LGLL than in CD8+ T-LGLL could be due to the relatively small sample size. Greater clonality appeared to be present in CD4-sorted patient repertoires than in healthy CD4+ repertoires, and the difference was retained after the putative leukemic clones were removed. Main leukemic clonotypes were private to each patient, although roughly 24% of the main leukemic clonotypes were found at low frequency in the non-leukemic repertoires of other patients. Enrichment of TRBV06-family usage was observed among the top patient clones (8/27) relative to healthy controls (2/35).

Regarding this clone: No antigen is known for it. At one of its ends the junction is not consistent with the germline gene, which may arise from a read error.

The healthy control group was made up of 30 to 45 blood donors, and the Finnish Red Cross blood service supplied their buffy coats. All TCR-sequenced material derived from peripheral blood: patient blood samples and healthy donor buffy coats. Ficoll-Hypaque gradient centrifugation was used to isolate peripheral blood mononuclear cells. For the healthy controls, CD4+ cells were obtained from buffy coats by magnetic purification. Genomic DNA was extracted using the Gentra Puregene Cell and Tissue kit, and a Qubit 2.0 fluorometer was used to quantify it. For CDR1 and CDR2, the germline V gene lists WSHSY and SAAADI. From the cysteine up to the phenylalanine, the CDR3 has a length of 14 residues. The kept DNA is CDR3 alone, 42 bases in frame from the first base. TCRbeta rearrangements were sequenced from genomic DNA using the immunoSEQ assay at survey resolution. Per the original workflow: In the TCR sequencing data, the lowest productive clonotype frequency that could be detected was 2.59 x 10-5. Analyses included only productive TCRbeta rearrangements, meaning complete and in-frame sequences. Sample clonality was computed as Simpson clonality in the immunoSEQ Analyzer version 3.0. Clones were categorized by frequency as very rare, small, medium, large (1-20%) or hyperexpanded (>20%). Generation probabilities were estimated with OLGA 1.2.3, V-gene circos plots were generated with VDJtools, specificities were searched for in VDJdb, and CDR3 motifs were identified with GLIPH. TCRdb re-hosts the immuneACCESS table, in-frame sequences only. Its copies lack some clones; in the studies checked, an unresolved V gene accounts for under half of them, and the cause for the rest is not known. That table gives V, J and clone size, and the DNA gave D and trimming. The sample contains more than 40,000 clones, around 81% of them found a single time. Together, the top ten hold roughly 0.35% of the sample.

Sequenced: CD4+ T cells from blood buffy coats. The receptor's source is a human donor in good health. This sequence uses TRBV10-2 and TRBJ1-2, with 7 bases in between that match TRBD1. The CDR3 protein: CASSEPGTAATGAF. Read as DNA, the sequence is TGCGCCAGCAGTGAGCCGGGGACAGCGGCCACCGGGGCCTTC.